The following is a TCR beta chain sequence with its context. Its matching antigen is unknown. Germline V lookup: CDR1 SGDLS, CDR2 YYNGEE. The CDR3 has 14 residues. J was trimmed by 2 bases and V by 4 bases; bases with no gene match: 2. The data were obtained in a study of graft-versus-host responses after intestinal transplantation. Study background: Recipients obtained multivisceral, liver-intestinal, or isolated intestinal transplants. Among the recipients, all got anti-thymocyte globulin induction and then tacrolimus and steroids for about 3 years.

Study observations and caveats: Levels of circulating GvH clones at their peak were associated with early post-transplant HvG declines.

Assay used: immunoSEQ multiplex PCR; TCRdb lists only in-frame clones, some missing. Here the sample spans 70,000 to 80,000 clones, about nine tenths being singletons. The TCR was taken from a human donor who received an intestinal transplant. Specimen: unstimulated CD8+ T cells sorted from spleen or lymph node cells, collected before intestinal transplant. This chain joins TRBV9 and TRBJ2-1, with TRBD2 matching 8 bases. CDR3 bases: TGTGCCAGCAGCCCCGGGGGGGCCTACAATGAGCAGTTCTTC. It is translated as CASSPGGAYNEQFF.